This TCR beta chain stems from a study of blood T cell repertoires in COVID-19. Study at large: Sites across the United States, Italy and Spain contributed samples from acute and convalescent COVID-19. From T cells, B-cell-depleted T cells, or PBMCs came the material, which was cDNA or gDNA.

Germline values: CDR1 SNHLY, CDR2 FYNNEI. The CDR3 contains 14 residues. V lost 5 bases and J 5 bases, leaving 16 bases between the germline ends. As originally analysed: Amplification of reference gene primers was used by the study to estimate nucleated cell counts. Profiling relied on immunoSEQ multiplex PCR, and the TCRdb table lists in-frame clones only, not all of them. The V and J calls and clone size are taken from that table; D and trimming were inferred from the DNA. The sample lists over 100,000 clones, approximately 88% occurring once. This clone has only one observation. Material for sequencing was peripheral blood. The TCR sequence derives from a human donor in a cohort sampled during active COVID-19. This chain joins TRBV2 and TRBJ2-7; a weak D match, TRBD2 (5 bases). CDR3 sequence reads: CASSPGLARHEQYF. The CDR3 DNA reads TGTGCCAGCAGTCCCGGACTCGCCCGGCACGAGCAGTACTTC. Full variable domain (outside the CDR3, taken from reference TRBV2 and TRBJ2-7): EPEVTQTPSHQVTQMGQEVILRCVPISNHLYFYWYRQILGQKVEFLVSFYNNEISEKSEIFDDQFSVERPDGSNFTLKIRSTKLEDSAMYFCASSPGLARHEQYFGPGTRLTVT.